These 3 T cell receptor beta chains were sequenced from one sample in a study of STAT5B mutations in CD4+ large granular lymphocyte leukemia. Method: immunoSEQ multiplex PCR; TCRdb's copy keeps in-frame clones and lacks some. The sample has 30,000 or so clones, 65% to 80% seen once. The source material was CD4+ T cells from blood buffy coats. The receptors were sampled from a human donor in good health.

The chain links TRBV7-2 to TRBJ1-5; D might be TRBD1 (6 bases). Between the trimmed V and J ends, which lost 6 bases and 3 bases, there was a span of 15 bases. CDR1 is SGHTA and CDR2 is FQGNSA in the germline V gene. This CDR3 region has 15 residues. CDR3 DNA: TGTGCCAGCAGTTACTTCCGGACAGACAATCAGCCCCAGCATTTT. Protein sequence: CASSYFRTDNQPQHF.

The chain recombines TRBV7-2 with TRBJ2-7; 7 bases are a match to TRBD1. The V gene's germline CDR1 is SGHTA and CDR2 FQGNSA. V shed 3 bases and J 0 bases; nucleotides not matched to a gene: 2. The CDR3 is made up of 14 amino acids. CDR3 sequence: CASSFGTVSYEQYF. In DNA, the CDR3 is TGTGCCAGCAGCTTTGGGACAGTCTCCTACGAGCAGTACTTC.

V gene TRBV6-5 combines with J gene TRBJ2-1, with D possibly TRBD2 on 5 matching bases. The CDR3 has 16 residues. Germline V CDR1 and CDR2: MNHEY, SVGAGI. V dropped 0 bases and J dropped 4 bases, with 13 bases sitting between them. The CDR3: CASSYSSGTRYNEQFF. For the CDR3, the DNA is TGTGCCAGCAGTTACTCAAGCGGTACAAGGTACAATGAGCAGTTCTTC.